The 12 T cell receptor beta chains below all came from one sample that was sequenced in a study of blood T cell repertoires in COVID-19 (dated by TCRdb to about 2020). The method was the immunoSEQ multiplex PCR assay. TCRdb holds this immuneACCESS table with in-frame rearrangements only. Some clones are missing; in checked studies, unresolved V genes explain under half, and the rest has no known cause. The sample has approximately 71,000 clones on record, about four fifths of them singletons. The ten largest account for about 13% of the sample. Sample: peripheral blood. These receptors originate from a woman of 80 years or more with acute or convalescent COVID-19.

The V call is TRBV9, the J call TRBJ2-7, with a tentative D call TRBD2 (5 bases). The CDR3 consists of 14 residues. V was pared by 0 bases and J by 2 bases, with 9 bases between. Germline CDR1 reads SGDLS; CDR2 reads YYNGEE. CDR3: CASSVGGPPYEQYF. The CDR3 nucleotides are TGTGCCAGCAGCGTAGGAGGGCCTCCCTACGAGCAGTACTTC.

The chain employs TRBV5-6 and TRBJ2-3, with a possible D match to TRBD1 (6 bases). V was clipped by 0 bases and J by 2 bases, with 10 bases between them. The CDR3 covers 15 residues. Germline CDR1 and CDR2: SGHDT and YYEEEE. The CDR3 DNA reads as TGTGCCAGCAGCTTGGAGACAGGACACACAGATACGCAGTATTTT. This codes for CASSLETGHTDTQYF.

This chain uses TRBV2 with TRBJ2-7, with TRBD2 matching 8 bases. The length of the CDR3 is 14 residues. The trim removed 3 bases at V and 7 bases at J, leaving 8 bases unmatched. Looked up from germline, CDR1 is SNHLY and CDR2 is FYNNEI. The CDR3 spells CASSDSGGPWEQYF. The CDR3 bases are TGTGCCAGCAGTGATTCGGGAGGGCCTTGGGAGCAGTACTTC.

V is TRBV5-6 and J is TRBJ2-7, with a possible D match to TRBD2 (5 bases). The ends were cut back, 0 bases at V and 4 bases at J, with 14 bases in the middle. CDR1 and CDR2 from the germline V gene are SGHDT and YYEEEE. The CDR3 runs 15 residues. CDR3: CASSLATGNKYEQYF. CDR3 nucleotide sequence: TGTGCCAGCAGCTTGGCCACGGGGAATAAGTACGAGCAGTACTTC.

This clone was picked up one time. The gene calls are TRBV19 and TRBJ2-1; TRBD1 is a possible D gene (6 bases). Trimming stripped 7 bases from V and 7 bases from J, with 17 bases between. There are 14 residues in the CDR3. Germline CDR1 reads LNHDA; CDR2 reads SQIVND (reference sequence). The CDR3 protein is CASTAGQSRNEQFF. The CDR3 DNA reads as TGTGCCAGTACTGCCGGACAGTCGAGGAATGAGCAGTTCTTC.

The V call is TRBV6-4, the J call TRBJ2-3; 10 bases map to TRBD2. Germline assignment: CDR1 MRHNA and CDR2 SNTAGT. CDR3 length: 11 amino acids. V lost 8 bases to trimming and J lost 10 bases; unmatched junction nucleotides: 3. Here the CDR3 DNA reads TGTGCCAGCGGACTAGCGGAGCCGCAGTATTTT. This encodes CASGLAEPQYF.

A few counts support this clone. The genes are TRBV2 and TRBJ2-7; D unresolved. The CDR3 contains 13 residues. Germline assignment: CDR1 SNHLY and CDR2 FYNNEI. V lost 4 bases to trimming and J lost 3 bases, with 10 bases between them. The CDR3 is CASSGEVRYEQYF. CDR3 DNA sequence: TGTGCCAGCAGTGGAGAAGTTCGCTACGAGCAGTACTTC.

V is TRBV6-5 and J is TRBJ1-2; no clear D. Trimming shortened V by 9 bases and J by 8 bases, and 13 bases separated the two germline ends. This CDR3 is built from 11 residues. The V gene's germline CDR1 is MNHEY and CDR2 SVGAGI. For the CDR3, the DNA is TGTGCCAGTACCCGTAGTATGGGCTACACCTTC. Its protein is CASTRSMGYTF.

The chain employs TRBV5-5 and TRBJ1-5; 9 bases agree with TRBD1. The germline V gene has CDR1 SGHKS and CDR2 YYEKEE (reference sequence). This CDR3 is built from 19 residues. V was clipped by 0 bases and J by 6 bases; unmatched bases: 16. DNA of the CDR3: TGTGCCAGCAGCTTGGTTTCGATTCGAGGACAGGGGTCATCTCAGCCCCAGCATTTT. Translated, it gives CASSLVSIRGQGSSQPQHF. The full variable domain, in which reference TRBV5-5 and TRBJ1-5 provide the parts outside the CDR3, is DAGVTQSPTHLIKTRGQQVTLRCSPISGHKSVSWYQQVLGQGPQFIFQYYEKEERGRGNFPDRFSARQFPNYSSELNVNALLLGDSALYLCASSLVSIRGQGSSQPQHFGDGTRLSIL.

This chain connects TRBV6-1 to TRBJ1-6, with TRBD1 matching over 8 bases. The trim removed 2 bases at V and 7 bases at J, leaving 7 bases unmatched. The CDR3 covers 16 residues. The germline V gene has CDR1 MNHNS and CDR2 SASEGT. The CDR3 protein is CASSESSGQGNSPLHF. Written as DNA, the CDR3 is TGTGCCAGCAGTGAATCTTCCGGACAGGGAAATTCACCCCTCCACTTT.

The chain employs TRBV5-1 and TRBJ2-3; D may be TRBD1 or TRBD2 (6 bases each). The CDR3 is 12 residues long. V gave up 5 bases and J gave up 7 bases, with 11 bases separating them. Per the germline V gene, CDR1 is SGHRS and CDR2 is YFSETQ. The CDR3, as DNA: TGCGCCAGCAGTTTGCGGGACAATACGCAGTATTTT. This gives the protein CASSLRDNTQYF.

The genes are TRBV7-9 and TRBJ1-5; the match to TRBD1 covers 7 bases. With 4 bases clipped from V and 4 bases from J, the junction kept 4 bases outside the gene matches. The CDR3 is made up of 14 amino acids. The germline V gene has CDR1 SEHNR and CDR2 FQNEAQ (reference sequence). The CDR3 sequence is CASSSGQWNQPQHF. The CDR3 DNA follows: TGTGCCAGCAGCTCGGGACAGTGGAATCAGCCCCAGCATTTT.